This T cell receptor (beta chain) derives from a study of cytomegalovirus exposure and HLA in healthy donors. CDR3 length: 14 residues. CDR1 and CDR2 from the germline V gene are MNHEY and SMNVEV (reference sequence). The PCR made use of 60 Vbeta and 13 Jbeta primers. Assay used: immunoSEQ multiplex PCR; TCRdb lists only in-frame clones, some missing. The sample holds around 120,000 clones, around 74% seen once. Sequencing was done on a sample of PBMCs. The chain joins TRBV27 to TRBJ2-5, with D unclear. Judging by the DNA end, TRBJ2-7 fits better; the J call may be wrong. This TCR was sampled from a man aged 55 to 70 in good health and CMV-seropositive. CDR3 amino acids: CASSFREADYEQYF. CDR3 sequence (DNA): TGTGCCAGCAGTTTCCGCGAGGCGGATTACGAGCAGTACTTC.